The T cell receptor beta chain under discussion was sequenced for a study of spatial heterogeneity in lung cancer. The CDR3 totals 15 residues. The germline V gene encodes CDR1 MNHGY and CDR2 SVAAGI. Trimming shortened V by 6 bases and J by 6 bases, and 20 bases separated the two germline ends. TCRdb re-called the 5' RACE reads through MiXCR, storing one row per CDR3 protein. Of about 90,000 distinct CDR3 sequences in the sample, roughly 10% were seen once. This clonotype was observed at least ten times. The sample's time point: sample taken at primary tumor resection. Extraction of whole RNA from tumor, nontumor lung or frozen PBMC preceded unsorted sequencing.

The TCR was taken from a male donor with early-stage non-small cell lung cancer. The sequencing here drew on PBMCs, taken at surgery. The rearrangement links TRBV6-9 to TRBJ2-5; D gene unclear. As DNA, the CDR3 is TGTGCCAGCAGAATCCCTGACCGCCCGTGCAAGACCCAGTACTTC. It encodes CASRIPDRPCKTQYF.